These 23 T cell receptor beta chains were all obtained from the same sample, sequenced in a study of shared clonotypes between healthy human individuals. Produced via immunoSEQ multiplex PCR; TCRdb's table is partial and in-frame only. The sample contains some 500,000 clones, about 96% of which appear only once. Sequenced input: naive CD4+ T cells sorted from blood. Subset given: CD45RA+ positively selected. These receptors were obtained from a woman in her twenties or thirties in good health.

The chain links TRBV4-2 to TRBJ2-3, with D unresolved. This CDR3 comprises 17 residues. Germline values: CDR1 LGHNA, CDR2 YNFKEQ. V lost 4 bases and J lost 5, with 22 bases in between. CDR3 in amino acids: CASSRSGGNGGLDTQYF. CDR3 bases: TGTGCCAGCAGCCGAAGTGGCGGAAATGGTGGGTTAGATACGCAGTATTTT.

This chain links TRBV5-1 with TRBJ2-7; possibly TRBD2 for D (6 bases). The V gene lost 5 bases and the J gene lost 6 bases, with 12 bases spanning the gap. The germline V gene encodes CDR1 SGHRS and CDR2 YFSETQ. The CDR3 runs 12 residues. CDR3 bases: TGCGCCAGCAGACCGGGGGTTGGCGAGCAGTACTTC. Its translation: CASRPGVGEQYF.

V gene TRBV6-1 combines with J gene TRBJ2-2; TRBD2 aligns across 7 bases. This CDR3 is 16 amino acids long. Germline CDR1 reads MNHNS; CDR2 reads SASEGT. V lost 1 base to trimming and J lost 2 bases; unmatched junction nucleotides: 4. DNA of the CDR3: TGTGCCAGCAGTGAAGAAGGGACTATAAACACCGGGGAGCTGTTTTTT. It specifies CASSEEGTINTGELFF.

This chain joins TRBV30 and TRBJ2-7; 8 bases are a match to TRBD2. Unmatched junction bases numbered 13, after V lost 4 bases and J lost 5 bases. In germline, CDR1 is GTSNPN, CDR2 SVGIG (reference sequence). This CDR3 has 15 amino acids. CDR3 nucleotides: TGTGCCTGGAATTCTCCCGGGAGGGCCATACACGAGCAGTACTTC. Translated: CAWNSPGRAIHEQYF.

This chain joins TRBV7-8 and TRBJ2-1; D uncertain. Trimming stripped 1 base from V and 0 bases from J, with 7 bases between. Germline loops: CDR1 SGHVS, CDR2 FQNEAQ. The CDR3 contains 15 residues. The chain's CDR3 is CASSLGFRSYNEQFF. DNA of the CDR3: TGTGCCAGCAGCTTAGGCTTCCGCTCCTACAATGAGCAGTTCTTC.

The count of this clone is one. The CDR3: CASSVTGDIGNTIYF. DNA of the CDR3: TGTGCCAGCAGTGTTACAGGTGACATCGGAAACACCATATATTTT. The genes are TRBV7-2 and TRBJ1-3, with D maybe TRBD1 (5 bases). Germline CDR1 SGHTA, CDR2 FQGNSA. This CDR3 comprises 15 residues. With 6 bases removed from V and 4 bases from J, the gap between germline ends came to 16 bases.

This chain joins TRBV19 and TRBJ2-1; D is ambiguous. The CDR3 has 15 residues. The V end lost 3 bases, the J end lost 0 bases, and 9 bases lay between the germline ends. The germline gives CDR1 LNHDA, CDR2 SQIVND (reference sequence). CDR3 loop: CASSMTVSSYNEQFF. CDR3 nucleotides: TGTGCCAGTAGTATGACGGTAAGCTCCTACAATGAGCAGTTCTTC.

For the CDR3, the DNA is TGTGCCAGCAGCTCAGGACAGGGAAGCACAGATACGCAGTATTTT. Translated: CASSSGQGSTDTQYF. The chain has TRBV7-2 and TRBJ2-3; TRBD1 aligns across 8 bases. CDR1 is SGHTA and CDR2 is FQGNSA in the germline V gene. The CDR3 runs to 15 residues. With V trimmed by 4 bases and J by 0 bases, 3 bases remained unmatched.

This clone was recorded only once. This rearrangement joins TRBV19 to TRBJ2-5; TRBD2 is a possible D gene (6 bases). Germline CDR1 and CDR2: LNHDA and SQIVND (reference sequence). Trimming removed 5 bases from V and 4 bases from J, with 11 bases in between. This CDR3 is 13 amino acids long. This CDR3 is CASSLGLSETQYF. CDR3 in DNA: TGTGCCAGTAGTCTAGGACTATCAGAGACCCAGTACTTC.

CDR3 nucleotide sequence: TGTGCCAGCAGCTTTGGAGCTAGCGGGACAGATACGCAGTATTTT. Its protein is CASSFGASGTDTQYF. This rearrangement joins TRBV7-2 to TRBJ2-3; 8 bases are a match to TRBD2. Germline CDR1 reads SGHTA; CDR2 reads FQGNSA. V lost 3 bases and J lost 3; bases outside the gene matches: 5. The CDR3 length is 15 residues.

This chain joins TRBV10-3 and TRBJ2-7, with D possibly being TRBD2 (5 bases). Trimming removed 5 bases at V and 5 bases at J, with 10 bases between. The CDR3 has 12 residues. CDR1 is ENHRY and CDR2 is SYGVKD in the germline V gene. CDR3 DNA: TGTGCCATCAGTAAAACGGAGGACGAGCAGTACTTC. It encodes CAISKTEDEQYF.

This clone was seen a single time. This chain uses TRBV7-9 with TRBJ1-4, with TRBD1 identical over 10 bases. This CDR3 has 15 amino acids. V shed 5 bases and J 7 bases; nucleotides not matched to a gene: 7. From germline, CDR1 is SEHNR and CDR2 FQNEAQ (reference sequence). This CDR3 is CASSIRQGAREKLFF. The CDR3 nucleotides read TGTGCCAGCAGCATCAGACAGGGGGCCCGTGAAAAACTGTTTTTT.

J is TRBJ2-7 and V is TRBV5-1; 9 nucleotides line up with TRBD2. Germline loops: CDR1 SGHRS, CDR2 YFSETQ. The V and J ends lost 5 bases and 6 bases, in that order; junction bases with no gene match: 12. The CDR3 has 15 amino acids. Here the CDR3 DNA reads TGCGCCAGCAGTGTAAGCCCCGGGACTAGCTCCGAGCAGTACTTC. It is translated as CASSVSPGTSSEQYF.

V is TRBV27 and J is TRBJ2-7; a possible D gene is TRBD2 (6 bases). Trimming took off 5 bases at V and 6 bases at J, with 14 bases between the two ends. Germline-derived CDR1 and CDR2 are MNHEY and SMNVEV (reference sequence). The CDR3 runs 13 residues. Here the CDR3 DNA reads TGTGCCAGCAGTGGGGGACTGTGGACCGAGCAGTACTTC. Translated, it gives CASSGGLWTEQYF.

The chain is built from TRBV19 and TRBJ1-4; possible D gene TRBD1, 6 bases. Germline V gene sequence: CDR1 LNHDA, CDR2 SQIVND (reference sequence). V gave up 9 bases and J gave up 1 base, with 9 bases separating them. The CDR3 spans 13 residues. The CDR3 nucleotides are TGTGCCAGCCACAGGGAAACTAATGAAAAACTGTTTTTT. Protein sequence: CASHRETNEKLFF.

The chain recombines TRBV28 with TRBJ2-7; 7 nucleotides agree with TRBD1. This CDR3 contains 12 residues. V lost 7 bases to trimming and J lost 9 bases; unmatched junction nucleotides: 9. From germline, CDR1 is MDHEN and CDR2 SYDVKM. In nucleotides, the CDR3 is TGTGCCAGCACGGACCCAGGGGGTTTGCAGTACTTC. It codes for CASTDPGGLQYF.

J is TRBJ1-1 and V is TRBV19, with a tentative D call TRBD1 (6 bases). This CDR3 has 14 residues. The V and J ends lost 5 bases and 0 bases respectively, with 10 bases between them. Germline lookup yields CDR1 LNHDA and CDR2 SQIVND (reference sequence). In nucleotides, the CDR3 is TGTGCCAGTAGTCTACAGGGTCTGAACACTGAAGCTTTCTTT. Encoded protein: CASSLQGLNTEAFF.

The V call is TRBV2, the J call TRBJ2-6; 11 nucleotides align to TRBD2. J gave up 0 bases and V 5 bases, and 3 bases lay outside the gene matches. CDR3 length: 17 amino acids. The germline gives CDR1 SNHLY, CDR2 FYNNEI. CDR3 nucleotides: TGTGCCAGCAGTCGACTAGCGGGGAGCTCTGGGGCCAACGTCCTGACTTTC. Amino acids: CASSRLAGSSGANVLTF.

This chain joins TRBV2 and TRBJ1-1; D gene ambiguous. Germline loops: CDR1 SNHLY, CDR2 FYNNEI. The CDR3 length is 12 residues. Trimming took 1 base from V and 0 from J, leaving 0 bases between them. CDR3 bases: TGTGCCAGCAGTGAAGTGAACACTGAAGCTTTCTTT. Its protein is CASSEVNTEAFF.

This clone was picked up one time. The chain uses TRBV7-9 and TRBJ2-3, with TRBD1 identical over 8 bases. Trimming removed 4 bases from V and 0 bases from J; junction bases left unmatched: 9. CDR3 length: 17 residues. Germline-derived CDR1 and CDR2 are SEHNR and FQNEAQ (reference sequence). The CDR3: CASSSNPGQGSTDTQYF. CDR3 DNA: TGTGCCAGCAGCTCGAACCCCGGACAGGGTAGCACAGATACGCAGTATTTT.

The rearrangement joins TRBV21-1 to TRBJ2-2; the D call in the table, TRBD2, was not verified against the DNA. TRBV21-1 is marked as a pseudogene. The CDR3 is made up of 15 amino acids. CDR3 nucleotide sequence: TGTGCCAGCAGCACTCTAGGTGAGATCACCGGGGAGCTGTTTTTT. This codes for CASSTLGEITGELFF.

The chain employs TRBV6-1 and TRBJ1-5; 7 bases agree with TRBD1. The germline CDR1 and CDR2 sequences are MNHNS and SASEGT. This CDR3 is built from 15 residues. V dropped 4 bases and J dropped 1; count of bases not matched to a gene: 4. The CDR3 sequence: CASSVGTESNQPQHF. For the CDR3, the DNA is TGTGCCAGCAGTGTCGGGACAGAAAGCAATCAGCCCCAGCATTTT.

This clone is a singleton in its sample. The chain is built from TRBV7-2 and TRBJ1-5; weak D call: TRBD1 (5 bases). CDR1 and CDR2 from the germline V gene are SGHTA and FQGNSA. The ends were cut back, 1 base at V and 3 bases at J, with 13 bases in the middle. The CDR3 contains 16 residues. CDR3 protein: CASSLGSGTVNQPQHF. CDR3 DNA: TGTGCCAGCAGCTTAGGGTCGGGGACGGTCAATCAGCCCCAGCATTTT.